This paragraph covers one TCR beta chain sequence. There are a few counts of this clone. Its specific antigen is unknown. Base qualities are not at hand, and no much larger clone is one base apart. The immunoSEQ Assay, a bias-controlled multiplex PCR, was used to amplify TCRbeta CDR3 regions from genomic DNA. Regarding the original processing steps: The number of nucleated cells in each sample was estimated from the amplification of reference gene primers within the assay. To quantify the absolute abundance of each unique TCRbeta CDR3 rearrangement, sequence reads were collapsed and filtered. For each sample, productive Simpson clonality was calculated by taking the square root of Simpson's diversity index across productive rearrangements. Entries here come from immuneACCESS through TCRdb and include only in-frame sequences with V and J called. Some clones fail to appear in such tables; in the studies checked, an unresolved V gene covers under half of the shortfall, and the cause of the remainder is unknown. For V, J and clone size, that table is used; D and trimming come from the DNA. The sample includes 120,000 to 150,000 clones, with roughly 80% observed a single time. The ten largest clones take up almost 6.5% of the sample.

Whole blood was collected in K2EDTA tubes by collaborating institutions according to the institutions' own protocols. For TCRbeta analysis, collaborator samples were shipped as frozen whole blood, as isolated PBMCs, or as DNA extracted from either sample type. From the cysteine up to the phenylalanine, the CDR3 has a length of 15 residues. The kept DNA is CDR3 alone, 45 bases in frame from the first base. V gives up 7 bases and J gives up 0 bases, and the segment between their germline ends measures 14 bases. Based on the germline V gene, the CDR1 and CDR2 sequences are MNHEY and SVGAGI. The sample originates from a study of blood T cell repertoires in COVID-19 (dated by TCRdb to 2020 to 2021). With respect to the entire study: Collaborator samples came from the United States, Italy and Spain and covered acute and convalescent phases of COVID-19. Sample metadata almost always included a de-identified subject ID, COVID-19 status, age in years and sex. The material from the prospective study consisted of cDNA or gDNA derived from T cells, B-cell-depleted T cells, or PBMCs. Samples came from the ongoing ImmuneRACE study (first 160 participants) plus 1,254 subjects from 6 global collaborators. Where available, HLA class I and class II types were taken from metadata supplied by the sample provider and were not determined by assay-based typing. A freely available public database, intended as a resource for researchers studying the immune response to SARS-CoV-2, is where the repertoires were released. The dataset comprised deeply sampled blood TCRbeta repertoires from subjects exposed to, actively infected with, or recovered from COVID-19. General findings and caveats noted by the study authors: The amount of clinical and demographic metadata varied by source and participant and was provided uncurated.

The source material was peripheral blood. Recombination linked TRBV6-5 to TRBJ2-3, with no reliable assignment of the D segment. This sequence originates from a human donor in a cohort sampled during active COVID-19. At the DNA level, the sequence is TGTGCCAGCAATCCGATGGTTACTAGCACAGATACGCAGTATTTT. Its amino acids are CASNPMVTSTDTQYF.